The source of this TCR beta chain is a study of shared clonotypes between healthy human individuals. This clone has just one count. Its specificity is not known. Cells designated naive CD8 were CD45RO-negative and were positively selected for CCR7, with terminally differentiated effector memory CD45RA+ cells excluded. The data were produced by immunoSEQ multiplex PCR, yet TCRdb's version contains in-frame clones alone and is incomplete. The table includes more than 2 million clones, about 95% detected once. This CDR3 has 13 amino acids. CDR1 MNHEY and CDR2 SMNVEV come from the germline V gene (reference sequence). Unmatched junction bases numbered 6, after V lost 6 bases and J lost 6 bases. Whole-study results and caveats: Shared across several donors were around 4.7% of the naive CD4 clonotypes.

This TCR came from a young man in good health. The specimen was naive CD8+ T cells sorted from blood. The chain carries TRBV27 and TRBJ2-7; 9 positions agree with TRBD2. CDR3 sequence reads: CASSLGTSIEQYF. DNA of the CDR3: TGTGCCAGCAGCCTCGGGACTAGCATCGAGCAGTACTTC.